This T cell receptor (beta chain) was captured in a study of T cell responses to AZD1222 COVID-19 vaccine. Regarding the study as a whole: Spike-specific TCR breadth and depth grew following two AZD1222 doses.

Assay: immunoSEQ multiplex PCR; the TCRdb copy retains only in-frame clones and omits some. The sample lists some 250,000 clones, 90% to 95% occurring once. This CDR3 has 11 amino acids. Germline values: CDR1 MNHEY, CDR2 SVGAGI. V was cut by 8 bases and J by 3 bases, with 7 bases left in between. This clone has just one count. Its target is unknown. This specimen was peripheral blood, taken 28 days after the second AZD1222 dose. V and J are TRBV6-5 and TRBJ1-2; TRBD1 might be the D (5 bases). This TCR derives from an adult who received the AZD1222 COVID-19 vaccine. The CDR3 DNA follows: TGTGCCAGCGGCAGGGACTATGGCTACACCTTC. Its protein product is CASGRDYGYTF.